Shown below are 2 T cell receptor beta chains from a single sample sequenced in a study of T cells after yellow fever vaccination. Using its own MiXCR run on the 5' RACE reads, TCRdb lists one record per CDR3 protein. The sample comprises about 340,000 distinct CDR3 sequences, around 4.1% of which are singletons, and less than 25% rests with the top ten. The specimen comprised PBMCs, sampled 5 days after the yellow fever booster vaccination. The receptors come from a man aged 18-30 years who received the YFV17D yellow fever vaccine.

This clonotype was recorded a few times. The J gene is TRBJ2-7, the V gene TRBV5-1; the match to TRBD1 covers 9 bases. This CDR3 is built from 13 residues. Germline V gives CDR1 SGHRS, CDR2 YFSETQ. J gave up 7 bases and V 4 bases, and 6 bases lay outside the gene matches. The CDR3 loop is CASSQGQGGEQYV. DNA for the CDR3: TGCGCCAGCAGCCAGGGACAGGGCGGGGAGCAGTACGTC.

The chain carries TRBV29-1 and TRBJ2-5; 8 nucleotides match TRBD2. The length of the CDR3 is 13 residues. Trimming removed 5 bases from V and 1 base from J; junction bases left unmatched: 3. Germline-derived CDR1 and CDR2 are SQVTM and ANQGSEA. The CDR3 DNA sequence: TGCAGCGTTCAAGGGACTAGCCAAGAGACCCAGTACTTC. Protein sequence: CSVQGTSQETQYF.